This TCR beta chain was recorded in a study of regulatory T cells in long-lasting Graves disease. Notes on the study in general: Patients with persistent Graves' had lower TCR diversity than newly diagnosed patients.

Relying on iRepertoire HTBI primers and Arm-PCR of CDR3 regions, the team built TCR beta libraries. From the multiplex PCR reads, TCRdb called clonotypes with MiXCR, one entry per CDR3 protein. The sample has roughly 470,000 distinct CDR3 sequences, under 25% seen once; the top ten hold 7.8%. V was trimmed by 5 bases and J by 4 bases, leaving 12 bases between them. CDR3 length: 14 amino acids. Germline CDR1 WNHNN, CDR2 SYGVQD (reference sequence). Concerning this clonotype: What it recognizes is unknown.

Time point described: persistent/refractory GD, antithyroid drugs over 5 years with positive TRAb. The TCR library was prepared using RNA isolated from PBMCs. The clonotype was recovered from a female donor with Graves disease. This specimen was peripheral blood mononuclear cells (PBMCs), taken when the disease was refractory, from a patient treated with antithyroid drugs. This rearrangement joins TRBV10-1 to TRBJ2-4, with D perhaps matching TRBD2 (5 bases). The CDR3 nucleotides are TGCGCCAGCAGTCGAGCGGAGATTAAAAACATTCAGTACTTC. It specifies CASSRAEIKNIQYF.